This T cell receptor beta chain was sequenced for a study of beta chain features in type 1 diabetes. The study's findings and limits: Moderately but significantly shorter TCRB CDR3s were found in Type 1 diabetes patients in all four CD4+ subsets.

CD4+ cells of the naive, central memory, regulatory and stem cell-like memory types were sorted via CD45RO/CCR7/CD25/CD127/CD95/CD27. The investigators reverse transcribed all of the isolated RNA, so they sequenced expressed TCRB transcripts. TCRdb's copy holds only in-frame clones and misses some; the assay was immunoSEQ multiplex PCR. This table has about 160,000 clones, approximately 7.9% appearing once. This CDR3 spans 12 amino acids. Germline lookup yields CDR1 SQVTM and CDR2 ANQGSEA. The V gene end was trimmed by 7 bases and the J gene end by 3 bases; junction bases not matched to a gene: 3. There are a few counts of this clone. What it binds is unknown. Other DNA sequences in the same sample also yield this CDR3.

The specimen was central memory CD4+ T cells from blood. This rearrangement joins TRBV29-1 to TRBJ1-1; 9 nucleotides match TRBD1. The clonotype comes from a man younger than 35 with type 1 diabetes. Here the CDR3 reads CSGGQGHTEAFF. The CDR3 nucleotides read TGCAGCGGGGGACAGGGTCACACTGAAGCTTTCTTT. Based on the CDR3 plus reference TRBV29-1 and TRBJ1-1, the full variable domain is SAVISQKPSRDICQRGTSLTIQCQVDSQVTMMFWYRQQPGQSLTLIATANQGSEATYESGFVIDKFPISRPNLTFSTLTVSNMSPEDSSIYLCSGGQGHTEAFFGQGTRLTVV.